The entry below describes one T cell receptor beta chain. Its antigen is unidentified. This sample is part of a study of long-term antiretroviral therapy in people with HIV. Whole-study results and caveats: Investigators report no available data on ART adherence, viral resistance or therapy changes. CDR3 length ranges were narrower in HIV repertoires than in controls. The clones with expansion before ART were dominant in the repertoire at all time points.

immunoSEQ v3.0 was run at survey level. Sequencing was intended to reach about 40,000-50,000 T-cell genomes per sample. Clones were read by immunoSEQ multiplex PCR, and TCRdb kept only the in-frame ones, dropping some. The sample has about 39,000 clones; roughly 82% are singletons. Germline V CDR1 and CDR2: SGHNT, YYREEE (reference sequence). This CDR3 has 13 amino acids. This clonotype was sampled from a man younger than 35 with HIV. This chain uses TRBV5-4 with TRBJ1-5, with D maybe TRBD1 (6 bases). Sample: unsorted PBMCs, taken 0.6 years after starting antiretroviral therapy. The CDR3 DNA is TGTGCGGGGGGGCGTCCGAGGCATCAGCCCCAGCATTTT. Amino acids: CAGGRPRHQPQHF.